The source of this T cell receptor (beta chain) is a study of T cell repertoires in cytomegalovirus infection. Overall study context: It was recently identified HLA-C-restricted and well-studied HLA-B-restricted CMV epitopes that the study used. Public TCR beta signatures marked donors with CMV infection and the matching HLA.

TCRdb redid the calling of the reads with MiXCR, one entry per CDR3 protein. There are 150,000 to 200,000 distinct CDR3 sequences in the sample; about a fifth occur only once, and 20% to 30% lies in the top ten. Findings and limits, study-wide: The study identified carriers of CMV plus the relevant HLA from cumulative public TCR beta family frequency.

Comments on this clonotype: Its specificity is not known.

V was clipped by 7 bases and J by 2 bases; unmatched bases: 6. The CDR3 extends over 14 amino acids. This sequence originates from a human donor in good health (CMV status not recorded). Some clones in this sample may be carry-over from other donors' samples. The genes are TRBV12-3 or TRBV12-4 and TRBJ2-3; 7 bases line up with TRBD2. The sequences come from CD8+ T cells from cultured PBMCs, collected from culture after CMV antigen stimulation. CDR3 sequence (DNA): TGTGCCAGCATCCCAGCGGGGATCACAGATACGCAGTATTTT. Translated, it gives CASIPAGITDTQYF.